This T cell receptor (beta chain) comes out of a study of blood T cell repertoires in COVID-19. About the research overall: Samples taken during acute and convalescent COVID-19 were collected in the United States, Italy and Spain.

CDR1 is MNHNS, CDR2 SASEGT, per germline. Trimming left V 2 bases short and J 2 bases short, with 12 bases between. The CDR3 contains 15 residues. In the study's own analysis: Counts of nucleated cells, estimated from reference gene primer amplification, were obtained. The protocol was immunoSEQ multiplex PCR, while the TCRdb copy is restricted to in-frame clones and leaves out a portion. The DNA was the basis for D and trimming; V, J and clone size are from that table. Of about 410,000 clones detected, 75% to 90% appear once; the ten largest clones hold roughly 1.4%. This chain joins TRBV6-1 and TRBJ1-1, with TRBD1 as a possible D gene (5 bases). The sequenced sample consisted of peripheral blood. The receptor comes from a woman aged 30 to 39 with active or convalescent COVID-19. Here the CDR3 reads CASSEYQGLNTEAFF. The CDR3, as DNA: TGTGCCAGCAGTGAATATCAGGGACTAAACACTGAAGCTTTCTTT.